The 18 T cell receptor beta chains below come from one sample, sequenced in a study of blood T cell repertoires in COVID-19. Sequencing was performed with immunoSEQ multiplex PCR; in TCRdb, only in-frame clones are kept and a portion is missing. The sample has about 150,000 clones; approximately 80% are singletons. The sequenced sample was peripheral blood. These receptors were collected from a woman aged 60 to 75 with acute or convalescent COVID-19.

This clone was recorded at least ten times. This rearrangement joins TRBV2 to TRBJ1-1; unclear D gene. This CDR3 comprises 13 residues. V was clipped by 3 bases and J by 5 bases, with 10 bases between them. CDR1 and CDR2 from the germline V gene are SNHLY and FYNNEI. The CDR3 loop is CASSELGATEAFF. The CDR3 region has the DNA TGTGCCAGCAGTGAGTTAGGAGCGACTGAAGCTTTCTTT.

The rearrangement uses TRBV19 and TRBJ2-4; the match to TRBD2 covers 8 bases. Looked up from germline, CDR1 is LNHDA and CDR2 is SQIVND (reference sequence). J lost 3 bases, V lost 4 bases, and 2 bases had no gene match. The CDR3 sequence is 14 residues long. The CDR3 sequence is CASSTGTSKNIQYF. In DNA, the CDR3 is TGTGCCAGTAGTACTGGGACTAGCAAAAACATTCAGTACTTC.

The V call is TRBV6-5, the J call TRBJ1-1, with TRBD1 matching over 8 bases. J lost 7 bases, V lost 5 bases, and 9 bases had no gene match. This CDR3 comprises 14 residues. Germline CDR1 and CDR2: MNHEY and SVGAGI. The CDR3 DNA sequence: TGTGCCAGCAGTAGGACAGGGAGTATCCGTGAAGCTTTCTTT. The encoded protein is CASSRTGSIREAFF.

The gene calls are TRBV5-1 and TRBJ1-6; TRBD1 might be the D (5 bases). Per germline, CDR1 SGHRS and CDR2 YFSETQ. The ends were cut back, 5 bases at V and 7 bases at J, with 10 bases in the middle. The CDR3 covers 13 residues. The CDR3 sequence is CASSDQGNSPLHF. The CDR3 region has the DNA TGCGCCAGCAGTGATCAGGGAAATTCACCCCTCCACTTT.

This chain connects TRBV4-1 to TRBJ1-1; 9 bases agree with TRBD1. CDR3 size: 18 residues. Germline CDR1 is MGHRA and CDR2 is YSYEKL. V trimming: 4 bases; J trimming: 4 bases; junction bases outside the gene matches: 16. CDR3 in amino acids: CASSPLGQGPVRGTEAFF. Written as DNA, the CDR3 is TGCGCCAGCAGCCCACTAGGACAGGGGCCAGTCAGGGGCACTGAAGCTTTCTTT.

This clone has a single count. This chain links TRBV18 with TRBJ2-7; 9 bases match TRBD2. There are 15 residues in the CDR3. Per germline, CDR1 KGHSH and CDR2 LQKENI. V shed 2 bases, J shed 1 base, and the junction held 3 bases outside the gene matches. The CDR3 protein is CASSPISGGSYEQYF. CDR3 DNA sequence: TGTGCCAGCTCACCAATAAGCGGGGGGTCCTACGAGCAGTACTTC.

The table lists this clone with a count of one. The chain is built from TRBV3-1 (or the pseudogene TRBV3-2) and TRBJ2-5, with TRBD2 as a possible D gene (7 bases). This CDR3 is built from 13 residues. CDR1 and CDR2 from the germline V gene are LGHDT and YNNKEL (reference sequence). With 4 bases removed from V and 5 bases from J, the gap between germline ends came to 11 bases. CDR3 nucleotide sequence: TGTGCCAGCAGCCTCGGGGGGCGGGAGACCCAGTACTTC. Its protein product is CASSLGGRETQYF.

V usage is TRBV5-1 and J usage is TRBJ2-2; 7 nucleotides match TRBD2. V was clipped by 4 bases and J by 6 bases; unmatched bases: 6. CDR1 is SGHRS and CDR2 is YFSETQ in the germline V gene. The CDR3 runs 14 residues. CDR3 bases: TGCGCCAGCAGCCCCACGCTAGCGGCCGGGGAGCTGTTTTTT. Residues: CASSPTLAAGELFF.

The chain employs TRBV5-4 and TRBJ2-5; TRBD2 matches 7 bases. CDR3 size: 16 residues. After removal of 0 bases from V and 4 bases from J, the junction contained 9 bases not matched to a gene. From germline, CDR1 is SGHNT and CDR2 YYREEE (reference sequence). The chain's CDR3 is CASSLAFGGGIETQYF. CDR3 sequence (DNA): TGTGCCAGCAGCTTGGCCTTTGGGGGGGGGATAGAGACCCAGTACTTC.

This rearrangement joins TRBV19 to TRBJ1-2; 9 bases are shared with TRBD1. CDR1 and CDR2 (germline): LNHDA, SQIVND (reference sequence). The CDR3 covers 14 residues. Trimming removed 6 bases from V and 5 bases from J; junction bases left unmatched: 7. The DNA for the CDR3 is TGTGCCAGTAGGTCCGGGACAGGGACGTATGGCTACACCTTC. Translating it yields CASRSGTGTYGYTF.

This rearrangement joins TRBV19 to TRBJ1-1; TRBD1 agrees at 7 bases. This CDR3 is built from 14 residues. V lost 2 bases, J lost 2 bases, and 2 bases stayed unmatched. Per the germline V gene, CDR1 is LNHDA and CDR2 is SQIVND (reference sequence). The CDR3: CASSIQGDNTEAFF. Written as DNA, the CDR3 is TGTGCCAGTAGTATACAGGGGGATAACACTGAAGCTTTCTTT.

The rearrangement joins TRBV7-6 to TRBJ2-5, with D tentatively TRBD2 (5 bases). The CDR3 covers 14 residues. Trimming pared 1 base from V and 8 bases from J, leaving 14 bases between. CDR1 is SGHVS, CDR2 FNYEAQ, per germline. The CDR3 loop reads CASSLGQARETQYF. The CDR3 coding sequence is TGTGCCAGCAGCTTAGGGCAGGCCCGGGAAACCCAGTACTTC.

The chain combines TRBV15 with TRBJ2-4; TRBD2 matches at 8 bases. The junction had 6 bases not matched to a gene; V was cut back by 3 bases and J by 2 bases. The CDR3 has 16 residues. Germline loops: CDR1 LNHNV, CDR2 YYDKDF (reference sequence). CDR3 nucleotide sequence: TGTGCCACCAGCAGTCAAGCGGGGGACTCCAAAAACATTCAGTACTTC. This gives the protein CATSSQAGDSKNIQYF.

This chain uses TRBV7-2 with TRBJ2-3, with TRBD2 matching 8 bases. There are 16 residues in the CDR3. Germline CDR1 reads SGHTA; CDR2 reads FQGNSA. V lost 5 bases and J lost 2; bases outside the gene matches: 9. The CDR3 nucleotides read TGTGCCAGCAGCCCCCAGCGGGGGCCCTACACAGATACGCAGTATTTT. Protein product: CASSPQRGPYTDTQYF.

The V call is TRBV5-1, the J call TRBJ1-6; D not resolved. This CDR3 has 13 amino acids. Between the trimmed V and J ends, which lost 5 bases and 7 bases, there was a span of 10 bases. Germline V gives CDR1 SGHRS, CDR2 YFSETQ. CDR3 in DNA: TGCGCCAGCAGGCCCCAGGCGAATTCACCCCTCCACTTT. Residues: CASRPQANSPLHF.

The chain combines TRBV11-2 with TRBJ1-2; D remains ambiguous. V lost 5 bases, J lost 4 bases, and 11 bases lay in between. From germline, CDR1 is SGHAT and CDR2 FQNNGV. The CDR3 totals 13 residues. The CDR3 here is CASSPLQPYGYTF. CDR3 sequence (DNA): TGTGCCAGCAGCCCGTTACAGCCCTATGGCTACACCTTC.

V and J are TRBV21-1 and TRBJ1-5; TRBD1, the D gene given by the table, was not confirmed from the DNA. TRBV21-1 is given as a pseudogene. CDR3 length equals 15 residues. In DNA, the CDR3 is TGTGCCAGTACGGTCCAGGGGGTTAGCAATCAGCCCCAGCATTTT. This sequence encodes CASTVQGVSNQPQHF.

The chain couples TRBV5-5 to TRBJ1-5; D call uncertain. Between the trimmed V and J ends, which lost 4 bases and 3 bases, there was a span of 11 bases. The V gene's germline CDR1 is SGHKS and CDR2 YYEKEE (reference sequence). The CDR3 covers 14 residues. CDR3 amino acids: CASSTATNNQPQHF. The CDR3 DNA is TGTGCCAGCAGCACTGCAACTAACAATCAGCCCCAGCATTTT.